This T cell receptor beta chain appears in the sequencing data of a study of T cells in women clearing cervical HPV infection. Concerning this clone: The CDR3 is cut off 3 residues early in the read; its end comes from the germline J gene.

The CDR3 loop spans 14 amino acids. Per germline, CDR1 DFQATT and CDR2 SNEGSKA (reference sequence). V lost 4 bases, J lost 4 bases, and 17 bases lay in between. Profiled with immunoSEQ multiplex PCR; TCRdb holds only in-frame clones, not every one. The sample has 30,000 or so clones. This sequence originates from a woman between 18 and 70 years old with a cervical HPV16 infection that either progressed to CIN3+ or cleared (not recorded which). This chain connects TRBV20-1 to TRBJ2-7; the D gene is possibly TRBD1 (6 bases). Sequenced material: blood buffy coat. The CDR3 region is CSAKAGTNLYEQYF. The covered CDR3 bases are TGCAGTGCTAAGGCCGGGACAAATCTTTACGAG.